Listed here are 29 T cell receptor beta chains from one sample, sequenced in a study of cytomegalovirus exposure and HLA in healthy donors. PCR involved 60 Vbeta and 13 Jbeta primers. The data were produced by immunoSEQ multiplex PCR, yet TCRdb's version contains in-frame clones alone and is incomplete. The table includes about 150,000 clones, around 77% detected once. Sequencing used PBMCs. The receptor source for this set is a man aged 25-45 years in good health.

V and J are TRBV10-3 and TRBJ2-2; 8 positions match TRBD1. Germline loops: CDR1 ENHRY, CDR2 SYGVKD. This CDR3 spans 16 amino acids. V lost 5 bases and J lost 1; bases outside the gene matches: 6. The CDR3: CAISSPGTGNTGELFF. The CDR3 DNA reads TGTGCCATCAGTTCCCCCGGGACAGGGAACACCGGGGAGCTGTTTTTT.

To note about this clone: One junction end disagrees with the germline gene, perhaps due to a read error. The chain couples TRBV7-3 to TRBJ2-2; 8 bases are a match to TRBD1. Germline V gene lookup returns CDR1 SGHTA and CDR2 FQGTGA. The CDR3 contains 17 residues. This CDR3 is CASSITGGRRGAGELFF. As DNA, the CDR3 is TGTGCCAGCAGCATAACAGGGGGTCGGAGAGGGGCCGGGGAGCTGTTTTTT.

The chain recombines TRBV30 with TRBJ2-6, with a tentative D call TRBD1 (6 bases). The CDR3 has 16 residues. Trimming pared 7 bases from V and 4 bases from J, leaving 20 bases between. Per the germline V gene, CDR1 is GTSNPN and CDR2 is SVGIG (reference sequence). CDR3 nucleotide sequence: TGTGCCTTAAACAGGGTTAGCTCATTGGGGGCCAACGTCCTGACTTTC. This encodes CALNRVSSLGANVLTF.

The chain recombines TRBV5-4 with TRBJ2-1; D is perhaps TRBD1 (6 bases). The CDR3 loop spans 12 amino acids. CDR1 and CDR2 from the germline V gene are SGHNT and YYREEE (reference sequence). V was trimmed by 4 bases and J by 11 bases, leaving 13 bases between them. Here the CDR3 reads CASSPGVEKQFF. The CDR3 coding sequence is TGTGCCAGCAGCCCAGGGGTAGAAAAGCAGTTCTTC.

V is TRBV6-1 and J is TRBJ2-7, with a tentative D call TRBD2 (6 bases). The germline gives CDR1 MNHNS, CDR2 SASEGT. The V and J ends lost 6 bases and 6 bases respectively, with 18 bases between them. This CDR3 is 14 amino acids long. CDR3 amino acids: CASRVAGTLGEQYF. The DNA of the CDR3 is TGTGCCAGCAGGGTCGCCGGGACTTTGGGCGAGCAGTACTTC.

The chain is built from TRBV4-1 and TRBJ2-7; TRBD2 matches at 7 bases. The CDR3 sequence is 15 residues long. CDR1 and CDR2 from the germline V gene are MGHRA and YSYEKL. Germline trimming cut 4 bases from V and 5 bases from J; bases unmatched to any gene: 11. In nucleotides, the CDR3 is TGCGCCAGCAGCCGGCTATGGGGAGGGGATAACGAGCAGTACTTC. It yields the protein CASSRLWGGDNEQYF.

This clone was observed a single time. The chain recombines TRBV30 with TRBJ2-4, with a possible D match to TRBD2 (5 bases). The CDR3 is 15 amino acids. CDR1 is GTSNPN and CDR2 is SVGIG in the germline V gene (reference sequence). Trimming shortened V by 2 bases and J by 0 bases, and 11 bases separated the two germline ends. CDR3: CAWSKPGLAKNIQYF. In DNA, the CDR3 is TGTGCCTGGAGTAAGCCGGGGTTAGCCAAAAACATTCAGTACTTC.

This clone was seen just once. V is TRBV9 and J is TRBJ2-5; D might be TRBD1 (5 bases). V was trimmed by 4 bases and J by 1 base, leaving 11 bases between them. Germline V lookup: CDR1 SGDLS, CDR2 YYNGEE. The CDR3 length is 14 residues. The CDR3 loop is CASSPGHPQETQYF. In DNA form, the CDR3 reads TGTGCCAGCAGCCCCGGACACCCCCAAGAGACCCAGTACTTC.

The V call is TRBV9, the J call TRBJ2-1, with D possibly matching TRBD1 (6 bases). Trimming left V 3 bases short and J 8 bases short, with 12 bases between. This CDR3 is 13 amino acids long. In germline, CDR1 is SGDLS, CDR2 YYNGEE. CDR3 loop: CASSEGQADEQFF. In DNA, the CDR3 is TGTGCCAGCAGCGAGGGACAAGCGGATGAGCAGTTCTTC.

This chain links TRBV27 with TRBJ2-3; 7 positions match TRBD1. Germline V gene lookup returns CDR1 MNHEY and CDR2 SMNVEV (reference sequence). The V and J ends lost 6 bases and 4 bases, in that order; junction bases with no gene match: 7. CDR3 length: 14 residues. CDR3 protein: CASSLYRGADTQYF. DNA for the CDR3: TGTGCCAGCAGCCTCTACAGGGGAGCAGATACGCAGTATTTT.

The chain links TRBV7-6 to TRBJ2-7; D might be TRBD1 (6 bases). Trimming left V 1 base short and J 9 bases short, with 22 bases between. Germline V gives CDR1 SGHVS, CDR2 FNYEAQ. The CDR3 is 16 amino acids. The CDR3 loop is CASSLGTGYQNARQYF. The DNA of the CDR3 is TGTGCCAGCAGCTTAGGTACAGGGTACCAAAACGCGCGGCAGTACTTC.

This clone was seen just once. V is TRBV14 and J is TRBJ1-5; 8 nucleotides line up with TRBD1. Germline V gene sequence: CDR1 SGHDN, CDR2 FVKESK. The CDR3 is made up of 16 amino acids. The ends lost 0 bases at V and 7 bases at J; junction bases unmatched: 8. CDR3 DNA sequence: TGTGCCAGCAGCCAAGACTGGTACAGGGGGAACCAGCCCCAGCATTTT. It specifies CASSQDWYRGNQPQHF.

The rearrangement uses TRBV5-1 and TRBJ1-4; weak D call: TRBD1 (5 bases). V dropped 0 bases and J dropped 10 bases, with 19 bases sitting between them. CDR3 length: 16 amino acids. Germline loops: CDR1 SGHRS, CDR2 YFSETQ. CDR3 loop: CASSLGAATHGGKLFF. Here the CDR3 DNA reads TGCGCCAGCAGCTTGGGGGCGGCGACCCACGGGGGAAAACTGTTTTTT.

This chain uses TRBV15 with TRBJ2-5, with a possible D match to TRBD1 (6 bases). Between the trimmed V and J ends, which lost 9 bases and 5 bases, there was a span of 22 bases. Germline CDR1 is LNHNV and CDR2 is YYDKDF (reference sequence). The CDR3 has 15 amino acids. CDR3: CATNRVRAASETQYF. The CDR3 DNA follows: TGTGCCACAAACAGGGTGAGGGCGGCTTCGGAGACCCAGTACTTC.

CDR3 DNA sequence: TGTGCCAGCAGCTTAGGGGCACAGGGGGGAAAGGACATTCAGTACTTC. As protein: CASSLGAQGGKDIQYF. The chain is built from TRBV7-2 and TRBJ2-4; TRBD1 aligns across 8 bases. Germline CDR1 reads SGHTA; CDR2 reads FQGNSA. Trimming removed 1 base from V and 8 bases from J; junction bases left unmatched: 10. The CDR3 length is 16 residues.

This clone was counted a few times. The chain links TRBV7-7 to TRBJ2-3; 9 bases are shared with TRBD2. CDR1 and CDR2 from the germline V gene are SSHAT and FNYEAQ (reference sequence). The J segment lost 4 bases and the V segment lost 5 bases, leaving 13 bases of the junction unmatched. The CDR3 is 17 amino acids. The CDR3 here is CASSKKPGLAAADTQYF. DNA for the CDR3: TGTGCCAGCAGCAAAAAACCGGGACTAGCTGCCGCAGATACGCAGTATTTT. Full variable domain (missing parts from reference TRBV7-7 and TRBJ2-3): GAGVSQSPRYKVTKRGQDVTLRCDPISSHATLYWYQQALGQGPEFLTYFNYEAQPDKSGLPSDRFSAERPEGSISTLTIQRTEQRDSAMYRCASSKKPGLAAADTQYFGPGTRLTVL.

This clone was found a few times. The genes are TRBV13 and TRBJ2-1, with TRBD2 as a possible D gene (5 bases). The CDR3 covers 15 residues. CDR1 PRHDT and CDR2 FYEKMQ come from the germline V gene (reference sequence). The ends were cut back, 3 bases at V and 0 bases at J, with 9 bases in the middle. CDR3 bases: TGTGCCAGCAGCTTTACGGGGAGCTCCTACAATGAGCAGTTCTTC. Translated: CASSFTGSSYNEQFF.

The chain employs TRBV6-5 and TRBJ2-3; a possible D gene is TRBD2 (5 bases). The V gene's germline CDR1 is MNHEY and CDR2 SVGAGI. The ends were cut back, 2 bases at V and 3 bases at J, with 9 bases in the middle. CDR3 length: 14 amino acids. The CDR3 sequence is CASSYRGRTDTQYF. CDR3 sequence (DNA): TGTGCCAGCAGTTACAGAGGGCGAACAGATACGCAGTATTTT.

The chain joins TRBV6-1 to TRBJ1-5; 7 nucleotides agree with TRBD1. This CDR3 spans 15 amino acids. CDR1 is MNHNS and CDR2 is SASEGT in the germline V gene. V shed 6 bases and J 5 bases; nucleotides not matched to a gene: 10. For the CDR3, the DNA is TGTGCCAGCAGCCCTAACAGGGGCTCGGATCAGCCCCAGCATTTT. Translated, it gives CASSPNRGSDQPQHF.

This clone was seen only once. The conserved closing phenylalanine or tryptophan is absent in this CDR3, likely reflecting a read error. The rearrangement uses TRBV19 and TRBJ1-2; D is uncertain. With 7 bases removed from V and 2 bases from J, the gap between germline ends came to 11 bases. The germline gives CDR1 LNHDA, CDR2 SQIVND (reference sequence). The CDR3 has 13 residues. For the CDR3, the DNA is TGTGCCAGTACCACCAACGTGAACTATGGCTACACCCTC. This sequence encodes CASTTNVNYGYTL.

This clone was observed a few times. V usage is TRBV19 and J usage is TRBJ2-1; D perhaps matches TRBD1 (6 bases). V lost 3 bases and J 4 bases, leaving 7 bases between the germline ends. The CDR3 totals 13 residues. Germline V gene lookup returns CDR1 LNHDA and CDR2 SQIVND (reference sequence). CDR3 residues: CASSIQGYNEQFF. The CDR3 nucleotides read TGTGCCAGTAGTATCCAGGGGTACAATGAGCAGTTCTTC.

CDR3 nucleotides: TGCGCCAGCAGCCCATCCCATGGACAGTCCTACGAGCAGTACTTC. The encoded protein is CASSPSHGQSYEQYF. The chain has TRBV4-1 and TRBJ2-7, with D perhaps TRBD1 (6 bases). V was cut by 4 bases and J by 1 base, with 14 bases left in between. The germline V gene has CDR1 MGHRA and CDR2 YSYEKL. This CDR3 is 15 amino acids long.

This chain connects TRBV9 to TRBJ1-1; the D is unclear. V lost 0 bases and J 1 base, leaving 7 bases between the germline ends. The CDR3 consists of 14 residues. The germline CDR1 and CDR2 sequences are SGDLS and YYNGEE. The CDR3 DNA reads TGTGCCAGCAGCGTAGGGTCAGGGAACACTGAAGCTTTCTTT. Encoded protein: CASSVGSGNTEAFF.

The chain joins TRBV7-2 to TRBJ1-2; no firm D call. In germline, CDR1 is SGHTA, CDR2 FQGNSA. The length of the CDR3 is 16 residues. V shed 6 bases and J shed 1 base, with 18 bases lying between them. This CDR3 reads CASSPYPPRGNYGYTF. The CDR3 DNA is TGTGCCAGCAGTCCTTACCCCCCTCGGGGTAACTATGGCTACACCTTC.

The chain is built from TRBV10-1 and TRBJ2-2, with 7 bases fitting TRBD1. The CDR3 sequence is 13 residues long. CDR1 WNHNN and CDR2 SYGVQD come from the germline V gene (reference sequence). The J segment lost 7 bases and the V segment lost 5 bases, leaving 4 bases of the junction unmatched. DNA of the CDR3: TGCGCCAGCAGTTCGACAGGGATCGGGGAGCTGTTTTTT. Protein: CASSSTGIGELFF.

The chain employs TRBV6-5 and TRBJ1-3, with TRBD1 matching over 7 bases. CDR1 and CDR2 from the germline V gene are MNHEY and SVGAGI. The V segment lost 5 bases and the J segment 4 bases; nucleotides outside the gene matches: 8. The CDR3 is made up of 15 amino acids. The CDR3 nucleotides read TGTGCCAGCAGTCACGACAGGGCGGGGGGAAACACCATATATTTT. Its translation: CASSHDRAGGNTIYF.

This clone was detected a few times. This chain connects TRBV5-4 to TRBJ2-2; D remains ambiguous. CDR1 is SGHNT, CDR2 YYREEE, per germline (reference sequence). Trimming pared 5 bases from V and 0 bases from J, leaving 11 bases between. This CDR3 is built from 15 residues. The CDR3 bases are TGTGCCAGCAGTACAGTATTCGCGAACACCGGGGAGCTGTTTTTT. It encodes CASSTVFANTGELFF.

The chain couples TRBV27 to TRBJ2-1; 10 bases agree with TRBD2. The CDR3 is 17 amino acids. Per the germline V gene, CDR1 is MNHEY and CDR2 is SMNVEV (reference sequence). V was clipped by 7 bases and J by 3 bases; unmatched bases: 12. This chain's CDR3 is CASITFASGSGYNEQFF. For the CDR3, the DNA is TGTGCCAGCATTACTTTTGCTAGCGGGAGCGGCTACAATGAGCAGTTCTTC.

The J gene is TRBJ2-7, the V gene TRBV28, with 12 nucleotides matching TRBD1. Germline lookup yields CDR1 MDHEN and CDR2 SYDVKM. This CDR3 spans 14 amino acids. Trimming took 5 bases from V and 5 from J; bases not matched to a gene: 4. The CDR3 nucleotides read TGTGCCAGCAGTGCCGGGACAGGGGGCCACGAGCAGTACTTC. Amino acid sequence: CASSAGTGGHEQYF. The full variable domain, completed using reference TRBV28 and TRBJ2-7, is DVKVTQSSRYLVKRTGEKVFLECVQDMDHENMFWYRQDPGLGLRLIYFSYDVKMKEKGDIPEGYSVSREKKERFSLILESASTNQTSMYLCASSAGTGGHEQYFGPGTRLTVT.